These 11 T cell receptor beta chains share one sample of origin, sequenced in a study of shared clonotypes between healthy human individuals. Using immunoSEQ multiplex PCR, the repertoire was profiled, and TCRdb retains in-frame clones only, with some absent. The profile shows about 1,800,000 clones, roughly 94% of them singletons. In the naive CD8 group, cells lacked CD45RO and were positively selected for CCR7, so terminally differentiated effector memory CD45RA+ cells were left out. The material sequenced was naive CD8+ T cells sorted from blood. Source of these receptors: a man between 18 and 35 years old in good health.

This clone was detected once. The CDR3 DNA is TGTGCCAGCAGTGCAGAAGCGGGAGGGCTCCACGAGCAGTACTTC. As protein: CASSAEAGGLHEQYF. This chain connects TRBV27 to TRBJ2-7; TRBD2 matches at 10 bases. Germline CDR1 and CDR2: MNHEY and SMNVEV (reference sequence). There are 15 residues in the CDR3. The V segment lost 5 bases and the J segment 5 bases; nucleotides outside the gene matches: 9.

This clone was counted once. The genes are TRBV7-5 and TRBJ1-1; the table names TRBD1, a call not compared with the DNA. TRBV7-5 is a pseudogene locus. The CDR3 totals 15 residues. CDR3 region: CARSSQGARETEAFF. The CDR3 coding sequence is TGTGCCAGAAGCTCACAGGGGGCGCGGGAGACTGAAGCTTTCTTT.

Here the CDR3 reads CASSQRQGLEQYF. CDR3 sequence (DNA): TGCGCCAGCAGCCAGAGACAGGGGTTGGAGCAGTACTTC. The chain is built from TRBV4-1 and TRBJ2-7, with TRBD1 matching 8 bases. The CDR3 length is 13 residues. V lost 3 bases to trimming and J lost 7 bases; unmatched junction nucleotides: 5. CDR1 is MGHRA and CDR2 is YSYEKL in the germline V gene.

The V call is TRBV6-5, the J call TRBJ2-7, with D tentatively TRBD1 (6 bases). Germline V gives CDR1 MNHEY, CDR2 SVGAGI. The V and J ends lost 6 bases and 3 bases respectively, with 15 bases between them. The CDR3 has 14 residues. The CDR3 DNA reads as TGTGCCAGCAGCCAACAGGGTTACGTCTACGAGCAGTACTTC. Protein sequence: CASSQQGYVYEQYF.

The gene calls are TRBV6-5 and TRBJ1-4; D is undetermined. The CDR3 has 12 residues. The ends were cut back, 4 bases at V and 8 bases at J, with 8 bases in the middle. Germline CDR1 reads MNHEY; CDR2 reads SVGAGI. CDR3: CASSFLGEKLFF. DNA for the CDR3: TGTGCCAGCAGTTTTCTGGGGGAAAAACTGTTTTTT.

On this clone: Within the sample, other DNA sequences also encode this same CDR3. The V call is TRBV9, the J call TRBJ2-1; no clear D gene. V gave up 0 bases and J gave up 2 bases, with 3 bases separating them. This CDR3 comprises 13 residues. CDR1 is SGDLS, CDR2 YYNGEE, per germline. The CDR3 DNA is TGTGCCAGCAGCGTAGGGGCCTACAATGAGCAGTTCTTC. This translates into CASSVGAYNEQFF.

The CDR3 DNA reads as TGTGCCATCAGTGGGGACAGGGACACAGATACGCAGTATTTT. As protein: CAISGDRDTDTQYF. The chain uses TRBV10-3 and TRBJ2-3, with 9 bases matching TRBD1. The CDR3 totals 14 residues. Trimming removed 4 bases from V and 2 bases from J; junction bases left unmatched: 1. The germline V gene encodes CDR1 ENHRY and CDR2 SYGVKD.

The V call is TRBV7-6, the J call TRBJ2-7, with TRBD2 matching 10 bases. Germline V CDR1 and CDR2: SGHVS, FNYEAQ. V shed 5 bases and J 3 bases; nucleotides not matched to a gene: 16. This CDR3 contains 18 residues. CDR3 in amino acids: CASSPGLSSGSFVYEQYF. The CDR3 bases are TGTGCCAGCAGCCCCGGCTTGTCTAGCGGGAGTTTTGTCTACGAGCAGTACTTC.

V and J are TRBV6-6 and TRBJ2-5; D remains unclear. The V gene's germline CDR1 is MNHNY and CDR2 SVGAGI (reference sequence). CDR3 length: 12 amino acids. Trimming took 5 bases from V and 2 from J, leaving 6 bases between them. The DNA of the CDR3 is TGTGCCAGCAGTGACGGACAAGAGACCCAGTACTTC. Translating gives CASSDGQETQYF.

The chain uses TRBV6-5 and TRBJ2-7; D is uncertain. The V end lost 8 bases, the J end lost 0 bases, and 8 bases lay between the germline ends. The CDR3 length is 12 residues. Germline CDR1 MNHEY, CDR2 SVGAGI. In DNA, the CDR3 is TGTGCCAGCGCAGCCTACTCCTACGAGCAGTACTTC. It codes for CASAAYSYEQYF.

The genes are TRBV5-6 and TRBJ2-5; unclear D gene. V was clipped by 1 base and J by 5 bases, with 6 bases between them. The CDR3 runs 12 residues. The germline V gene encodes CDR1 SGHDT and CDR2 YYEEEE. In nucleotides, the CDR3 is TGTGCCAGCAGCTTGTCCATCGAGACCCAGTACTTC. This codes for CASSLSIETQYF.